Included here is one TCR beta chain sequence, with context. Its antigen remains unidentified. The record originates from a study of CD8+ T cells in alopecia areata. Germline V gene data show CDR1 as SGHAT and CDR2 as FQNNGV. Trimming shortened V by 1 base and J by 8 bases, and 8 bases separated the two germline ends. The CDR3 has 13 amino acids. The study, taken as a whole, reports: The study also sequences resident alphabeta T cells of normal skin in scalp samples.

Following extraction, RNA underwent reverse transcription to cDNA, which served as the sequencing template. TCRdb's table, derived via immunoSEQ multiplex PCR, lists solely in-frame clones and lacks some. The data contain 90,000 to 100,000 clones, roughly 47% of them seen just once; the ten biggest clones take up approximately 0.79%. This TCR came from a human donor with alopecia areata. Material for sequencing was CD4+ T cells sorted from blood. The chain recombines TRBV11-2 with TRBJ1-4; unclear D gene. CDR3 in amino acids: CASSLGTLEKLFF. The CDR3 DNA follows: TGTGCCAGCAGCTTAGGGACTCTCGAAAAACTGTTTTTT.